This is a list of T cell receptor beta chains from one sample in a study of blood T cell repertoires in COVID-19. Some clones are missing from TCRdb's copy, which holds only in-frame ones; the method was immunoSEQ multiplex PCR. The sample holds 200,000 or so clones; 80% to 90% are singletons and the top ten take more than 3%. Sequencing input: peripheral blood. The receptors shown here come from a man between 60 and 70 years old with acute or convalescent COVID-19. CDR3s include the opening cysteine and the closing phenylalanine or tryptophan. D genes are given only for firm matches. Some rows have no size entry. The others give once, few or many, or a class for an expanded clone.

j_call clone_size v_call d_call cdr3_nt cdr3_aa
TRBJ2-3 NA TRBV6-6 TRBD2 TGTGCCAGCAAACGCGGCGGGAGCTCAGATACGCAGTATTTT CASKRGGSSDTQYF
TRBJ2-5 NA TRBV2 NA TGTGCCAGCAGGGAGATCAGGGGGACCCAGTACTTC CASREIRGTQYF
TRBJ1-4 NA TRBV28 TRBD1 TGTGCCAGCAGTGAATACAGGGGGCAACTTACTAATGAAAAACTGTTTTTT CASSEYRGQLTNEKLFF
TRBJ1-5 NA TRBV6-1 NA TGTGCCAGCAGTGAATTTAGGGGTTTCAGTAGCAATCAGCCCCAGCATTTT CASSEFRGFSSNQPQHF
TRBJ2-3 NA TRBV7-2 NA TGTGCCTCGGCTGACTGGATCACAGATACGCAGTATTTT CASADWITDTQYF
TRBJ1-2 NA TRBV6-5 TRBD1 TGTGCCAGCACTTTAACAGGGGGGTATGGCTACACCTTC CASTLTGGYGYTF
TRBJ2-1 NA TRBV7-2 TRBD2 TGTGCCAGCAGCGGGTCGGGGGGAGAACGACCCTACAATGAGCAGTTCTTC CASSGSGGERPYNEQFF
TRBJ1-2 once TRBV6-5 TRBD1 TGTGCCAGCAGTTACTCGAGGACAGGACTTTTCGGCTACACCTTC CASSYSRTGLFGYTF
TRBJ1-1 NA TRBV3-1/TRBV3-2 NA TGTGCCAGCAGCCAAGATGTGGGGCCGGGGGGTGGTGAAGCTTTCTTT CASSQDVGPGGGEAFF
TRBJ1-5 NA TRBV6-1 TRBD1 TGTGCCAGCAGTGATTCAGGGGGCGGTCAGCCCCAGCATTTT CASSDSGGGQPQHF
TRBJ2-7 NA TRBV5-4 TRBD1 TGTGCCAGCAGCTTGGGGGACAGGGCCTCCTACGAGCAGTACTTC CASSLGDRASYEQYF
TRBJ1-1 NA TRBV3-1/TRBV3-2 NA TGTGCCAGCAGCCAAGATCTGGGGGCTGGGAACACTGAAGCTTTCTTT CASSQDLGAGNTEAFF
TRBJ2-1 NA TRBV27 TRBD2 TGTGCCAGCAGACCGAGCGGGAGAGGGTCTTTTGAGCAGTTCTTC CASRPSGRGSFEQFF
TRBJ2-2 NA TRBV7-2 NA TGTGCCAGCAGCTTAGAGGACTACACCGGGGAGCTGTTTTTT CASSLEDYTGELFF
TRBJ2-3 few TRBV6-5 NA TGTGCCAGCAGGTCGGGATCAAGTTGGGAAGATACGCAGTATTTT CASRSGSSWEDTQYF
TRBJ2-1 NA TRBV6-2/TRBV6-3 TRBD2 TGTGCCAGCACCCCAACGGGACTAGCGGTCCAGGAGCAGTTCTTC CASTPTGLAVQEQFF
TRBJ1-6 few TRBV4-2 TRBD1 TGTGCCAGCAGCCAGAGTACCGGGACAGGGGGCTGGGGTTCACCCCTCCACTTT CASSQSTGTGGWGSPLHF
TRBJ2-1 NA TRBV6-6 TRBD2 TGTGCCAGCAGTCCAACCGGGACTAGCGGGAGGGTATTCAATGAGCAGTTCTTC CASSPTGTSGRVFNEQFF
TRBJ1-2 NA TRBV7-9 NA TGTGCCAGCAGCCGGGACATGGATGGCTACACCTTC CASSRDMDGYTF
TRBJ1-1 few TRBV7-2 NA TGTGCCAGCAGCGGGGGGGCAGTTGGGAACACTGAAGCTTTCTTT CASSGGAVGNTEAFF
TRBJ2-1 NA TRBV9 TRBD2 TGTGCCAGCAGCGTAGGTCATGGGAGGGCCAGATTCAATGAGCAGTTCTTC CASSVGHGRARFNEQFF